The sequence of this TCR beta chain was determined in a study of Japanese encephalitis immunity and Zika vaccine responses (dated by TCRdb to the early 2020s). Describing the broader study: Each included participant got alum-adjuvanted ZPIV three times, at weeks 0, 4 and 28, with every dose being 5.0 ug. About a dozen participants were given two doses of JEV vaccine (IXIARO) 28 days apart, two to three months before the first ZPIV dose. Before ZPIV, approximately eleven participants were given one dose of YFV vaccine (YF-VAX), while about 10 participants were flavivirus-naive. Six or seven representative participants from each pre-vaccination group were selected for TCR sequencing, using samples from week 0 (after pre-vaccination and before ZPIV) and week 52. TCR repertoires from a few flavivirus-naive individuals were also analyzed at weeks 2, 6 and 52 after the start of ZPIV vaccination. For stimulation, either ZIKV structural-protein peptide pools divided into flavivirus-conserved and non-conserved sets were used, or JEV or YFV peptides matching the pre-vaccination. ZIKV peptides were 15-mers overlapping by 11 residues, selected for NetMHCpan/NetMHCII-predicted epitopes with affinity below 50 nM. The study asked whether earlier vaccination against Japanese encephalitis virus (JEV) or yellow fever virus (YFV) shaped CD4 T cell responses to the Zika vaccine.

PBMCs were labeled with CellTrace CFSE and were cultured for about 6 days in RPMI containing roughly 8.6% human serum plus peptide pools at around 0.97 ug/mL each. On a BD FACSAria, proliferating CD4 T cells were sorted without fixation as live CD56-CD19-CD16-CD3+CD4+ CFSE-low cells. Enrolled adults were healthy and were found to be seronegative for ZIKV, JEV, YFV, DENV and WNV by microneutralization screening. The samples were drawn from a phase 1 trial of an alum-adjuvanted Zika purified-inactivated virus (ZPIV) vaccine that was randomized, double-blinded and placebo-controlled. Peripheral blood mononuclear cells were isolated by standard procedure and were kept frozen in liquid nitrogen until use. From a lookup of the germline V gene, CDR1 and CDR2 are LGHNA and YSLEER. The CDR3 covers 15 residues, taking in both the cysteine and the phenylalanine. Only the CDR3 part of the read is kept: 45 bases, read in frame from the first base. V loses 1 base, J loses 1 base, and the germline ends lie 11 bases apart.

Overall study outcomes, separate from this receptor: After ZPIV, repertoire richness of CD4 T cells responding to conserved ZIKV epitopes significantly decreased in JEV-pre-vaccinated donors. Because there were not enough samples, the peptide pools could not be deconvoluted, which meant the specific peptides behind the cross-reactive responses went unidentified. Compared with YFV-pre-vaccinated donors, JEV-pre-vaccinated donors had higher repertoire similarity across time-points and stimulations, indicating that more clonotypes were common to ZIKV and JEV stimulation. Only a few individuals showed CD8 T cell responses to the ZIKV peptide pools, and those responses were of very low magnitude. Samples grouped by participant and showed no similarity between individuals, suggesting that no public TCRs were detected. Only a subset of trial participants with three doses and adequate samples was analyzed, not the entire vaccinated cohort.

Taking its sample share into account, this clonotype is medium-sized (0.01 to 0.1%). No much larger clonotype is one base removed from it; base qualities were not supplied. The library was built by means of 5' RACE. Before sequencing, TCRbeta libraries were pooled in proportion to the sorted cell numbers of each library. RNAzol RT was used to extract total RNA from the sorted cells, and cDNA was then synthesized using an oligo(dT) primer together with a template-switching oligo. The TCRbeta V-CDR3-J region was PCR-amplified with Kapa HiFi using a SMARTer oligo primer and a TCRbeta constant-region primer. Illumina adaptors and sample-specific index barcodes were added in a second PCR, with HighPrep bead cleanup and a Bioanalyzer check confirming a band of roughly 650 bp. Sequencing of the libraries was done on an Illumina MiSeq using 2x151 bp paired-end reads. Regarding the original processing steps: An in-house Java program demultiplexed the reads, while MiXCR assigned TCRbeta annotations and counted clonotypes. Repertoire overlap was assessed with Morisita-Horn indices from the R package vegan, and UPGMA clustering and Circos plots of recurring clonotypes were generated. Shannon diversity and richness were normalized to the highest possible value given the input cell numbers, yielding values from 0 to 1. CDR3beta sequences were aligned with MUSCLE, distances were computed with SeqinR, and multidimensional scaling was plotted in R. Using fastp trimming at Q25 and MiXCR clonotype assembly, TCRdb reanalyzed the public sequencing data and kept in-frame beta chains. Each entry is one CDR3 protein sequence, shown with its most common DNA and genes. Clone size and V and J calls follow TCRdb, not the original study. This sample is represented by hundreds of distinct CDR3 sequences; just over 4.5% of them were singletons. The ten largest clonotypes hold 40% of the sample.

The material sequenced was antigen-activated CD4+ T cells from blood, cultured, taken during a Zika inactivated vaccine study. The V and J segments used are TRBV4-3 and TRBJ2-7, with no reliable assignment of the D segment. This clonotype was sampled from an adult woman who received an inactivated Zika virus vaccine. CDR3 reads: CASSQVMDWSYEQYF. The nucleotide sequence reads as follows: TGCGCCAGCAGCCAAGTGATGGATTGGTCCTACGAGCAGTACTTC.